Presented here are 32 T cell receptor beta chains from one specimen sequenced in a study of shared clonotypes between healthy human individuals. Method: immunoSEQ multiplex PCR; TCRdb's copy keeps in-frame clones and lacks some. There are about 2.4 million clones in the sample; more than 85% occur only once, and roughly 0.36% lies in the top ten. Specimen: naive CD4+ T cells from PBMCs. Regarding subset: CD45RA+ positively selected. These TCRs come from a young man in good health. Some clones in this sample may be carry-over from other donors' samples.

The chain combines TRBV4-1 with TRBJ1-4; D unresolved. Per the germline V gene, CDR1 is MGHRA and CDR2 is YSYEKL. V was trimmed by 1 base and J by 8 bases, leaving 8 bases between them. The length of the CDR3 is 13 residues. CDR3 protein: CASSQGNWEKLFF. CDR3 bases: TGCGCCAGCAGCCAAGGGAATTGGGAAAAACTGTTTTTT.

The chain joins TRBV28 to TRBJ2-7, with TRBD1 matching 12 bases. Germline loops: CDR1 MDHEN, CDR2 SYDVKM. This CDR3 has 14 amino acids. With 8 bases clipped from V and 3 bases from J, the junction kept 5 bases outside the gene matches. The CDR3 coding sequence is TGTGCCAGCCTCGGGACAGGGGGCGTCTACGAGCAGTACTTC. This sequence encodes CASLGTGGVYEQYF.

This sequence joins TRBV6-6 and TRBJ2-4, with D perhaps TRBD2 (5 bases). Germline V gene sequence: CDR1 MNHNY, CDR2 SVGAGI (reference sequence). This CDR3 has 16 residues. V was cut by 3 bases and J by 0 bases, with 12 bases left in between. CDR3 loop: CASSYHGELAKNIQYF. In nucleotides, the CDR3 is TGTGCCAGCAGTTATCACGGGGAACTAGCCAAAAACATTCAGTACTTC.

The chain joins TRBV9 to TRBJ2-7; 9 bases match TRBD1. The CDR3 length is 15 residues. Germline CDR1 is SGDLS and CDR2 is YYNGEE. V shed 0 bases and J 6 bases; nucleotides not matched to a gene: 7. For the CDR3, the DNA is TGTGCCAGCAGCGTAGGAGGGACAGGGTTTTCCGAGCAGTACTTC. Amino acid sequence: CASSVGGTGFSEQYF. The variable domain in full, with the rest retrieved from reference TRBV9 and TRBJ2-7, is DSGVTQTPKHLITATGQRVTLRCSPRSGDLSVYWYQQSLDQGLQFLIQYYNGEERAKGNILERFSAQQFPDLHSELNLSSLELGDSALYFCASSVGGTGFSEQYFGPGTRLTVT.

The chain employs TRBV19 and TRBJ2-3, with TRBD1 as a possible D gene (5 bases). The germline V gene encodes CDR1 LNHDA and CDR2 SQIVND (reference sequence). V was trimmed by 6 bases and J by 0 bases, leaving 13 bases between them. The CDR3 spans 15 residues. CDR3 residues: CASRSTAMSTDTQYF. CDR3 bases: TGTGCCAGTAGATCGACAGCAATGAGCACAGATACGCAGTATTTT.

To note about this clone: Additional DNA sequences in this sample encode the identical CDR3. This chain links TRBV7-3 with TRBJ1-1; D might be TRBD1 (5 bases). With 8 bases removed from V and 3 bases from J, the gap between germline ends came to 16 bases. The CDR3 runs 14 residues. The germline V gene has CDR1 SGHTA and CDR2 FQGTGA. CDR3 bases: TGTGCCAGCTCCTTTACGGGGGAAGACACTGAAGCTTTCTTT. This codes for CASSFTGEDTEAFF.

Turning to this clone: Other DNA sequences within the sample encode an identical CDR3. The chain combines TRBV5-6 with TRBJ2-7; the match to TRBD2 covers 9 bases. Germline-derived CDR1 and CDR2 are SGHDT and YYEEEE. CDR3 length equals 14 residues. V trimming: 0 bases; J trimming: 7 bases; junction bases outside the gene matches: 5. The CDR3 loop is CASSLGLAGREQYF. The CDR3 coding sequence is TGTGCCAGCAGCTTGGGTCTAGCGGGGAGGGAGCAGTACTTC.

The J gene is TRBJ2-7, the V gene TRBV28; the match to TRBD2 covers 9 bases. Germline V gene lookup returns CDR1 MDHEN and CDR2 SYDVKM. The CDR3 loop spans 15 amino acids. The trim removed 2 bases at V and 0 bases at J, leaving 2 bases unmatched. CDR3 sequence reads: CASSLGTSLSYEQYF. DNA for the CDR3: TGTGCCAGCAGTTTAGGGACTAGCCTCTCCTACGAGCAGTACTTC.

V and J are TRBV28 and TRBJ1-1; 8 bases align to TRBD1. The ends lost 6 bases at V and 10 bases at J; junction bases unmatched: 10. This CDR3 has 13 residues. Per the germline V gene, CDR1 is MDHEN and CDR2 is SYDVKM. In nucleotides, the CDR3 is TGTGCCAGCAGGGCCCAGGGGGCATCGGGAGCTTTCTTT. Amino acid sequence: CASRAQGASGAFF. The variable domain in full, completed from reference TRBV28 and TRBJ1-1, reads DVKVTQSSRYLVKRTGEKVFLECVQDMDHENMFWYRQDPGLGLRLIYFSYDVKMKEKGDIPEGYSVSREKKERFSLILESASTNQTSMYLCASRAQGASGAFFGQGTRLTVV.

This rearrangement joins TRBV18 to TRBJ1-2; D is possibly TRBD1 (5 bases). Deletions cut 2 bases from V and 6 bases from J, with 13 bases between. The CDR3 runs to 14 residues. Looked up from germline, CDR1 is KGHSH and CDR2 is LQKENI. This chain's CDR3 is CASSPGRAEDGYTF. The CDR3 DNA is TGTGCCAGCTCACCAGGCAGGGCGGAGGATGGCTACACCTTC.

The J gene is TRBJ2-1, the V gene TRBV10-3; D is ambiguous. In germline, CDR1 is ENHRY, CDR2 SYGVKD. This CDR3 spans 15 amino acids. V lost 2 bases and J lost 7, with 15 bases in between. CDR3: CAISEGSKGVNEQFF. The CDR3 nucleotides are TGTGCCATCAGTGAGGGCTCGAAGGGCGTGAATGAGCAGTTCTTC.

This clone was picked up a small number of times. CDR3 coding DNA: TGCGCCAGCAGCCAAGGGACACTCAGTCAGCCCCAGCATTTT. Protein: CASSQGTLSQPQHF. The genes are TRBV4-1 and TRBJ1-5; D might be TRBD1 (5 bases). Germline V gives CDR1 MGHRA, CDR2 YSYEKL. The CDR3 length is 14 residues. The ends were cut back, 1 base at V and 6 bases at J, with 10 bases in the middle.

This sequence joins TRBV6-4 and TRBJ2-7, with 8 bases fitting TRBD2. Trimming at V came to 6 bases and at J to 0 bases, leaving 7 bases not matched to a gene. This CDR3 has 15 residues. Germline loops: CDR1 MRHNA, CDR2 SNTAGT. CDR3 bases: TGTGCCAGCAGGCGTAGAGCGGGGGACTCCTACGAGCAGTACTTC. It yields the protein CASRRRAGDSYEQYF.

The chain carries TRBV7-9 and TRBJ2-1; D gene ambiguous. The V gene lost 3 bases and the J gene lost 4 bases, with 10 bases spanning the gap. Germline CDR1 reads SEHNR; CDR2 reads FQNEAQ (reference sequence). The CDR3 consists of 14 residues. In DNA, the CDR3 is TGTGCCAGCAGCTTGGCGGCTCAATACAATGAGCAGTTCTTC. Amino acid sequence: CASSLAAQYNEQFF.

The gene calls are TRBV4-3 and TRBJ2-7; tentatively, D is TRBD1 or TRBD2 (5 bases each). CDR3 length: 17 residues. The germline V gene has CDR1 LGHNA and CDR2 YSLEER. The V and J ends lost 5 bases and 0 bases respectively, with 20 bases between them. The CDR3 spells CASSSPGDVYFSYEQYF. The CDR3 nucleotides are TGCGCCAGCAGCTCTCCCGGGGACGTTTACTTCTCCTACGAGCAGTACTTC.

This clone was detected once. The chain joins TRBV4-2 to TRBJ2-7, with a possible D match to TRBD2 (6 bases). The CDR3 is made up of 14 amino acids. Germline CDR1 reads LGHNA; CDR2 reads YNFKEQ. V gave up 1 base and J gave up 3 bases, with 10 bases separating them. The CDR3 spells CASSQVGGDYEQYF. Here the CDR3 DNA reads TGTGCCAGCAGCCAAGTGGGCGGGGACTACGAGCAGTACTTC.

The chain couples TRBV7-3 to TRBJ1-2; D gene unclear. CDR1 and CDR2 (germline): SGHTA, FQGTGA. The CDR3 is 12 amino acids. Trimming removed 1 base from V and 9 bases from J, with 9 bases in between. CDR3 region: CASSLMGRSYTF. The DNA of the CDR3 is TGTGCCAGCAGCTTAATGGGTAGAAGCTACACCTTC.

Of note for this clone: The same CDR3 also results from other DNA sequences found in this sample. The chain recombines TRBV5-1 with TRBJ2-7; D ambiguous. Germline values: CDR1 SGHRS, CDR2 YFSETQ. V was trimmed by 4 bases and J by 5 bases, leaving 10 bases between them. The CDR3 runs 12 residues. CDR3 loop: CASSTPSDEQYF. CDR3 bases: TGCGCCAGCAGCACTCCTTCCGACGAGCAGTACTTC. Filled out from reference TRBV5-1 and TRBJ2-7, the complete variable domain reads KAGVTQTPRYLIKTRGQQVTLSCSPISGHRSVSWYQQTPGQGLQFLFEYFSETQRNKGNFPGRFSGRQFSNSRSEMNVSTLELGDSALYLCASSTPSDEQYFGPGTRLTVT.

The chain links TRBV25-1 to TRBJ2-7; 11 bases line up with TRBD1. The length of the CDR3 is 17 residues. Trimming took 3 bases from V and 5 from J; bases not matched to a gene: 12. Germline values: CDR1 MGHDK, CDR2 SYGVNS. DNA of the CDR3: TGTGCCAGCAGTGACCCGGTTGGGACAGGGGGTCACGACGAGCAGTACTTC. As protein: CASSDPVGTGGHDEQYF.

The chain joins TRBV29-1 to TRBJ2-3, with TRBD2 as a possible D gene (6 bases). This CDR3 region has 13 residues. The germline V gene has CDR1 SQVTM and CDR2 ANQGSEA. Trimming pared 7 bases from V and 6 bases from J, leaving 17 bases between. The CDR3 reads CSARRTTVDTQYF. The DNA for the CDR3 is TGCAGCGCCCGAAGGACTACCGTGGATACGCAGTATTTT.

To note about this clone: This same CDR3 is encoded by further DNA sequences in the sample. This chain links TRBV5-1 with TRBJ1-1; D gene ambiguous. The V gene lost 4 bases and the J gene lost 2 bases, with 3 bases spanning the gap. Per the germline V gene, CDR1 is SGHRS and CDR2 is YFSETQ. There are 11 residues in the CDR3. In nucleotides, the CDR3 is TGCGCCAGCAGCCTTAACACTGAAGCTTTCTTT. It yields the protein CASSLNTEAFF.

Points on this clone: The sample carries other DNA sequences with the same CDR3. The chain employs TRBV5-1 and TRBJ2-7, with 9 bases that match TRBD1. The CDR3 loop spans 14 amino acids. Germline CDR1 reads SGHRS; CDR2 reads YFSETQ. The V segment lost 3 bases and the J segment 3 bases; nucleotides outside the gene matches: 4. In DNA, the CDR3 is TGCGCCAGCAGCTCACAGGGGGCTAGCTACGAGCAGTACTTC. This gives the protein CASSSQGASYEQYF.

This sequence joins TRBV18 and TRBJ2-7; TRBD2 matches at 10 bases. With 2 bases clipped from V and 4 bases from J, the junction kept 5 bases outside the gene matches. CDR3 length: 15 residues. CDR1 is KGHSH and CDR2 is LQKENI in the germline V gene. The CDR3 nucleotides are TGTGCCAGCTCACCAGGCGGGACTAGCGCTTACGAGCAGTACTTC. It yields the protein CASSPGGTSAYEQYF.

The rearrangement joins TRBV11-2 to TRBJ2-1; 7 bases agree with TRBD2. V dropped 5 bases and J dropped 10; count of bases not matched to a gene: 11. The CDR3 is 14 residues long. Germline CDR1 reads SGHAT; CDR2 reads FQNNGV. In DNA form, the CDR3 reads TGTGCCAGCAGCCCCGGGCGGGAGTTGACCGAGCAGTTCTTC. It encodes CASSPGRELTEQFF.

V and J are TRBV7-2 and TRBJ2-7; tentative D call: TRBD1 (8 bases). Germline-derived CDR1 and CDR2 are SGHTA and FQGNSA. V was shortened by 2 bases and J by 3 bases, with 23 bases between the two germline ends. The CDR3 length is 18 residues. CDR3 region: CASSLRPQAGQEFYEQYF. The CDR3 DNA follows: TGTGCCAGCAGCTTACGACCACAAGCGGGACAGGAATTCTACGAGCAGTACTTC.

V and J are TRBV6-6 and TRBJ2-7; possibly TRBD2 for D (6 bases). CDR1 and CDR2 (germline): MNHNY, SVGAGI (reference sequence). With 10 bases removed from V and 6 bases from J, the gap between germline ends came to 16 bases. The length of the CDR3 is 12 residues. CDR3: CATGLNSAEQYF. CDR3 coding DNA: TGTGCCACCGGACTAAACTCGGCCGAGCAGTACTTC.

The chain couples TRBV7-2 to TRBJ2-1; TRBD1 agrees at 10 bases. The CDR3 is 17 residues long. The J segment lost 4 bases and the V segment lost 5 bases, leaving 11 bases of the junction unmatched. Germline values: CDR1 SGHTA, CDR2 FQGNSA. Written as DNA, the CDR3 is TGTGCCAGCAGCCCCTTCGGGACAGGGGACTTTTACAATGAGCAGTTCTTC. It specifies CASSPFGTGDFYNEQFF.

CDR3: CASSYSGLDNTEAFF. DNA of the CDR3: TGTGCCAGCAGTTACTCGGGGTTAGACAACACTGAAGCTTTCTTT. This chain uses TRBV6-6 with TRBJ1-1; no firm D call. CDR1 is MNHNY, CDR2 SVGAGI, per germline (reference sequence). The CDR3 is 15 amino acids. The V end lost 0 bases, the J end lost 2 bases, and 10 bases lay between the germline ends.

The genes are TRBV28 and TRBJ2-7, with 8 bases fitting TRBD2. This CDR3 region has 15 residues. Germline lookup yields CDR1 MDHEN and CDR2 SYDVKM. The J segment lost 6 bases and the V segment lost 4 bases, leaving 11 bases of the junction unmatched. DNA for the CDR3: TGTGCCAGCAGTTCCCCCGGCGAGGCGGGAGGCGAGCAGTACTTC. Its protein is CASSSPGEAGGEQYF.

V gene TRBV28 combines with J gene TRBJ2-7; 11 positions agree with TRBD2. This CDR3 region has 15 residues. The ends lost 6 bases at V and 1 base at J; junction bases unmatched: 5. Germline values: CDR1 MDHEN, CDR2 SYDVKM. The CDR3 DNA reads TGTGCCAGCAGCCAGACTAGCGGGATATCCTACGAGCAGTACTTC. Protein product: CASSQTSGISYEQYF.

The rearrangement uses TRBV29-1 and TRBJ2-5; D possibly uses TRBD1 or TRBD2 (5 bases each). Trimming pared 5 bases from V and 4 bases from J, leaving 14 bases between. Germline CDR1 SQVTM, CDR2 ANQGSEA. This CDR3 is 13 amino acids long. The CDR3 loop reads CSVQPGPRETQYF. The CDR3 DNA sequence: TGCAGCGTTCAACCGGGACCCCGAGAGACCCAGTACTTC.

CDR3 coding DNA: TGTGCCAGCAGTGACTCCGGGACTAGCGGAAATGAGCAGTTCTTC. It encodes CASSDSGTSGNEQFF. This chain connects TRBV25-1 to TRBJ2-1, with TRBD2 identical over 11 bases. The CDR3 totals 15 residues. Looked up from germline, CDR1 is MGHDK and CDR2 is SYGVNS. V trimming: 3 bases; J trimming: 7 bases; junction bases outside the gene matches: 5.